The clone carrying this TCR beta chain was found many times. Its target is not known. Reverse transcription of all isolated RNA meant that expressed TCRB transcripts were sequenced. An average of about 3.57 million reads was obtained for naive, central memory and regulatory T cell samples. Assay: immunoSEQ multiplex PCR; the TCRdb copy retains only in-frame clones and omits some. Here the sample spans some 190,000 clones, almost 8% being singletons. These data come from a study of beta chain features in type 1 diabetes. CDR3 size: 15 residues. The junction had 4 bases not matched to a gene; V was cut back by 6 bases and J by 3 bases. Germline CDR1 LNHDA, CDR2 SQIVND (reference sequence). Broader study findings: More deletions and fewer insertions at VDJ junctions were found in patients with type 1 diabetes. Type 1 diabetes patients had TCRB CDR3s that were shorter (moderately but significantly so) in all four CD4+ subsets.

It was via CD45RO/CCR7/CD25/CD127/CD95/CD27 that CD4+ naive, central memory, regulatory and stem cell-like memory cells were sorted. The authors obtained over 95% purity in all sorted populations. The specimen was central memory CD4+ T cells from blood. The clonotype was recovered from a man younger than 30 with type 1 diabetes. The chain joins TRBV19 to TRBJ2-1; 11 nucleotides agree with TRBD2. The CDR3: CASRRGLAVYNEQFF. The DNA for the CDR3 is TGTGCCAGTAGAAGGGGACTAGCGGTCTACAATGAGCAGTTCTTC.